The 19 T cell receptor beta chains below all came from one sample that was sequenced in a study of cytomegalovirus exposure and HLA in healthy donors. In the PCR, 60 Vbeta and 13 Jbeta primers were used. The protocol was immunoSEQ multiplex PCR, while the TCRdb copy is restricted to in-frame clones and leaves out a portion. The sample yields tens of thousands of clones, about 90% seen once. The specimen was PBMCs. Every receptor here comes from a woman aged 40 to 49 in good health and CMV-seropositive.

The chain combines TRBV29-1 with TRBJ2-1, with a possible D match to TRBD2 (5 bases). Germline V lookup: CDR1 SQVTM, CDR2 ANQGSEA. Trimming took off 7 bases at V and 0 bases at J, with 10 bases between the two ends. The CDR3 is 13 residues long. This chain's CDR3 is CSASLLSYNEQFF. The CDR3 DNA reads TGCAGCGCTAGCCTCCTCTCCTACAATGAGCAGTTCTTC.

The rearrangement uses TRBV5-1 and TRBJ2-3, with D tentatively TRBD2 (6 bases). The ends were cut back, 4 bases at V and 2 bases at J, with 14 bases in the middle. The germline gives CDR1 SGHRS, CDR2 YFSETQ. This CDR3 spans 15 amino acids. The CDR3 bases are TGCGCCAGCAGCACTGGCGGGGTTCTCACAGATACGCAGTATTTT. Translated: CASSTGGVLTDTQYF.

This sequence joins TRBV28 and TRBJ1-2; 7 bases are a match to TRBD1. Unmatched junction bases numbered 5, after V lost 11 bases and J lost 2 bases. CDR3 length: 12 amino acids. Germline loops: CDR1 MDHEN, CDR2 SYDVKM. The CDR3 DNA sequence: TGTGCCTTAAGGGACAGCAACTATGGCTACACCTTC. Residues: CALRDSNYGYTF.

The rearrangement links TRBV5-1 to TRBJ2-6; maybe TRBD1 (5 bases). Germline CDR1 reads SGHRS; CDR2 reads YFSETQ. The V end lost 1 base, the J end lost 0 bases, and 11 bases lay between the germline ends. The CDR3 totals 17 residues. The CDR3 DNA reads as TGCGCCAGCAGCTTGAACAGGTTCAGCTCTGGGGCCAACGTCCTGACTTTC. It specifies CASSLNRFSSGANVLTF. Drawing the rest from reference TRBV5-1 and TRBJ2-6, the complete variable domain is KAGVTQTPRYLIKTRGQQVTLSCSPISGHRSVSWYQQTPGQGLQFLFEYFSETQRNKGNFPGRFSGRQFSNSRSEMNVSTLELGDSALYLCASSLNRFSSGANVLTFGAGSRLTVL.

The chain employs TRBV14 and TRBJ2-2; D might be TRBD1 (6 bases). CDR1 and CDR2 (germline): SGHDN, FVKESK. The ends were cut back, 4 bases at V and 5 bases at J, with 20 bases in the middle. The CDR3 is 17 amino acids. CDR3 nucleotides: TGTGCCAGCAGCCCCTTTGCAGGAACAGGGCGTACCGGGGAGCTGTTTTTT. As protein: CASSPFAGTGRTGELFF.

The chain employs TRBV9 and TRBJ1-2; tentatively, D is TRBD1 (5 bases). This CDR3 comprises 13 residues. Germline CDR1 SGDLS, CDR2 YYNGEE. V was cut by 3 bases and J by 4 bases, with 10 bases left in between. This CDR3 is CASSADTRYGYTF. The CDR3 nucleotides are TGTGCCAGCAGCGCGGACACTCGCTATGGCTACACCTTC.

The rearrangement uses TRBV19 and TRBJ1-2; TRBD1 is a possible D gene (6 bases). The CDR3 runs 14 residues. V was trimmed by 6 bases and J by 0 bases, leaving 11 bases between them. Germline V gene sequence: CDR1 LNHDA, CDR2 SQIVND (reference sequence). For the CDR3, the DNA is TGTGCCAGTAGCAGGACAGAAGCTAACTATGGCTACACCTTC. It specifies CASSRTEANYGYTF.

The CDR3: CASSNQQDNYGYTF. The CDR3 DNA reads TGTGCCAGCAGTAACCAACAGGATAACTATGGCTACACCTTC. This chain links TRBV28 with TRBJ1-2, with a possible D match to TRBD1 (5 bases). Trimming pared 5 bases from V and 1 base from J, leaving 11 bases between. Looked up from germline, CDR1 is MDHEN and CDR2 is SYDVKM. This CDR3 comprises 14 residues.

The chain couples TRBV29-1 to TRBJ2-1, with TRBD1 as a possible D gene (6 bases). CDR3 length: 14 amino acids. V was shortened by 5 bases and J by 4 bases, with 15 bases between the two germline ends. Germline CDR1 is SQVTM and CDR2 is ANQGSEA. CDR3 DNA sequence: TGCAGCGTTTTTAAGGGAAGGGGGTACAATGAGCAGTTCTTC. Translation gives CSVFKGRGYNEQFF.

This clone turned up a few times. The CDR3 coding sequence is TGCGCCAGCAGCGTAGGACAGACTGATTCACCCCTCCACTTT. Its translation is CASSVGQTDSPLHF. The chain couples TRBV5-1 to TRBJ1-6; the D gene is possibly TRBD1 (6 bases). CDR3 length: 14 amino acids. V was pared by 4 bases and J by 8 bases, with 13 bases between. Per the germline V gene, CDR1 is SGHRS and CDR2 is YFSETQ.

The rearrangement uses TRBV28 and TRBJ2-7; TRBD2 matches at 9 bases. The junction had 19 bases not matched to a gene; V was cut back by 7 bases and J by 9 bases. This CDR3 has 16 residues. The V gene's germline CDR1 is MDHEN and CDR2 SYDVKM. The DNA for the CDR3 is TGTGCCAGCAAGGCTAGCGGGACCGCGTACGGTCTCGCGCAGTACTTC. It yields the protein CASKASGTAYGLAQYF.

The chain couples TRBV28 to TRBJ1-1; D is uncertain. CDR1 and CDR2 from the germline V gene are MDHEN and SYDVKM. V shed 6 bases and J shed 1 base, with 9 bases lying between them. The CDR3 sequence is 13 residues long. In nucleotides, the CDR3 is TGTGCCAGCAGGCCCACTCAGAACACTGAAGCTTTCTTT. As protein: CASRPTQNTEAFF. Supplemented by reference TRBV28 and TRBJ1-1, the full variable domain reads DVKVTQSSRYLVKRTGEKVFLECVQDMDHENMFWYRQDPGLGLRLIYFSYDVKMKEKGDIPEGYSVSREKKERFSLILESASTNQTSMYLCASRPTQNTEAFFGQGTRLTVV.

This clone was observed a few times. The chain joins TRBV7-9 to TRBJ2-1; a possible D gene is TRBD1 (6 bases). The germline gives CDR1 SEHNR, CDR2 FQNEAQ (reference sequence). The CDR3 is 15 amino acids. V was pared by 5 bases and J by 4 bases, with 15 bases between. The CDR3 protein is CASSTRDTIYNEQFF. CDR3 DNA: TGTGCCAGCAGCACTCGGGACACCATTTACAATGAGCAGTTCTTC.

This clone was counted only a few times. The chain employs TRBV5-1 and TRBJ2-3; 7 bases align to TRBD2. V trimming: 0 bases; J trimming: 3 bases; junction bases outside the gene matches: 7. The CDR3 loop spans 16 amino acids. Per the germline V gene, CDR1 is SGHRS and CDR2 is YFSETQ. The CDR3 DNA follows: TGCGCCAGCAGCTTGGCCGGGGGGAGGCGAACAGATACGCAGTATTTT. Protein sequence: CASSLAGGRRTDTQYF.

This chain connects TRBV10-1 to TRBJ1-2; the D gene is possibly TRBD1 (5 bases). This CDR3 has 15 amino acids. Germline CDR1 and CDR2: WNHNN and SYGVQD (reference sequence). V shed 3 bases and J shed 8 bases, with 19 bases lying between them. The CDR3: CASSDSRTGLEGYTF. The CDR3 coding sequence is TGCGCCAGCAGTGACTCGAGAACAGGATTGGAAGGCTACACCTTC.

The chain joins TRBV6-1 to TRBJ2-5; D perhaps matches TRBD2 (6 bases). CDR1 and CDR2 (germline): MNHNS, SASEGT. The CDR3 runs 14 residues. Trimming removed 4 bases from V and 6 bases from J, with 15 bases in between. The CDR3 sequence: CASSVSEEGQTQYF. The CDR3 region has the DNA TGTGCCAGCAGTGTGAGCGAGGAGGGTCAGACCCAGTACTTC.

The chain recombines TRBV19 with TRBJ1-1; no clear D gene. There are 11 residues in the CDR3. CDR1 and CDR2 (germline): LNHDA, SQIVND (reference sequence). Trimming left V 5 bases short and J 8 bases short, with 9 bases between. DNA for the CDR3: TGTGCCAGTAGTTCTAAATGGGAAGCTTTCTTT. Residues: CASSSKWEAFF.

The rearrangement joins TRBV6-4 to TRBJ1-2, with 8 bases lining up with TRBD1. Germline lookup yields CDR1 MRHNA and CDR2 SNTAGT. The CDR3 is made up of 15 amino acids. V dropped 2 bases and J dropped 8; count of bases not matched to a gene: 10. The CDR3 coding sequence is TGTGCCAGCAGTGACCGATCCCAGGGGGCGTTGGGCTACACCTTC. Its protein product is CASSDRSQGALGYTF.

This clone occurred once. The rearrangement joins TRBV2 to TRBJ2-7; 8 nucleotides agree with TRBD2. CDR3 length: 14 amino acids. Germline CDR1 SNHLY, CDR2 FYNNEI. J was trimmed by 6 bases and V by 6 bases; bases with no gene match: 10. CDR3 residues: CASSGPTSAGEQYF. The DNA of the CDR3 is TGTGCCAGCAGCGGACCGACTAGCGCGGGCGAGCAGTACTTC.